Presented here are 17 T cell receptor beta chains from one specimen sequenced in a study of CD8+CD57+ T cells in acquired aplastic anemia. Genomic DNA, the template, was used for profiling of the TCR beta VDJ and CDR3. TCRdb re-analysed the reads in MiXCR, keeping a single row per CDR3 protein. The sample has roughly 81,000 distinct CDR3 sequences; around 44% are singletons. The specimen was sorted CD4+, CD8+, or CD8+CD57+ T cells (not recorded which) from PBMCs. All receptors come from a human donor in good health, serving as a control.

The chain couples TRBV15 to TRBJ2-1; 9 bases agree with TRBD2. Germline V CDR1 and CDR2: LNHNV, YYDKDF (reference sequence). This CDR3 spans 17 amino acids. The V and J ends lost 4 bases and 8 bases, in that order; junction bases with no gene match: 15. DNA for the CDR3: TGTGCCACCAGCATAGCGGGAGTGTGGGGGGTTAGGCATGAGCAGTTCTTC. It yields the protein CATSIAGVWGVRHEQFF.

This clonotype was detected many times. This chain connects TRBV7-9 to TRBJ1-4, with 8 bases matching TRBD1. The germline V gene encodes CDR1 SEHNR and CDR2 FQNEAQ (reference sequence). This CDR3 has 12 amino acids. V lost 3 bases, J lost 12 bases, and 3 bases stayed unmatched. The CDR3 coding sequence is TGTGCCAGCAGCTTCGGACAGGGTGAACTGTTTTTT. It encodes CASSFGQGELFF.

A remark on this clonotype: A clone one base away is much larger, so this may be a read error. Since the CDR3 does not end with the conserved phenylalanine or tryptophan, this likely comes from a read error. The chain uses TRBV4-1 and TRBJ2-4, with D maybe TRBD1 (7 bases). V was trimmed by 3 bases and J by 6 bases, leaving 12 bases between them. CDR1 MGHRA and CDR2 YSYEKL come from the germline V gene. CDR3 size: 14 residues. CDR3 protein: CASSQAGQTNIQYL. The CDR3 DNA is TGCGCCAGCAGCCAGGCGGGACAGACAAACATTCAGTACCTC.

The V and J genes are TRBV24-1 and TRBJ1-5; D is unresolved. The V end was cut by 4 bases, the J end by 4 bases, with 10 bases between. Germline V lookup: CDR1 KGHDR, CDR2 SFDVKD. The CDR3 contains 14 residues. Here the CDR3 reads CATSDRLWNQPQHF. In DNA, the CDR3 is TGTGCCACCAGTGACAGGCTCTGGAATCAGCCCCAGCATTTT.

The table lists this clonotype with many counts. V gene TRBV7-9 combines with J gene TRBJ1-1; 7 nucleotides line up with TRBD1. The length of the CDR3 is 15 residues. Trimming removed 3 bases from V and 5 bases from J; junction bases left unmatched: 9. Germline CDR1 reads SEHNR; CDR2 reads FQNEAQ (reference sequence). The CDR3 DNA sequence: TGTGCCAGCAGCTTCCAGGGGGGACTAGGGACTGAAGCTTTCTTT. The encoded protein is CASSFQGGLGTEAFF.

This clonotype came up a few times. J is TRBJ1-2 and V is TRBV28; D not certain. This CDR3 is built from 11 residues. The V gene lost 3 bases and the J gene lost 7 bases, with 6 bases spanning the gap. In germline, CDR1 is MDHEN, CDR2 SYDVKM. CDR3 region: CASSLPGGYTF. The CDR3 DNA follows: TGTGCCAGCAGTTTGCCGGGTGGCTACACCTTC.

V usage is TRBV13 and J usage is TRBJ1-1; weak D call: TRBD1 (5 bases). This CDR3 has 16 residues. Trimming took 0 bases from V and 4 from J, leaving 15 bases between them. Germline V lookup: CDR1 PRHDT, CDR2 FYEKMQ (reference sequence). The CDR3 DNA is TGTGCCAGCAGCTTAGGCCAGGGTGGGAAGAGCACTGAAGCTTTCTTT. Encoded protein: CASSLGQGGKSTEAFF.

With regard to this clonotype: One base away lies a much larger clone, so this may be a sequencing read error. V and J are TRBV6-2 or TRBV6-3 and TRBJ1-2; a weak D match, TRBD1 (6 bases). Germline values: CDR1 MNHEY, CDR2 SVGEGT. The CDR3 has 12 amino acids. CDR3 nucleotides: TGTGCCAGCAGTTACTGGACAGATGGCTGCACCTTC. Amino acid sequence: CASSYWTDGCTF.

The chain couples TRBV9 to TRBJ2-2; D possibly corresponds to TRBD2 (6 bases). The V end was cut by 6 bases, the J end by 3 bases, with 12 bases between. Germline values: CDR1 SGDLS, CDR2 YYNGEE. CDR3 length equals 14 residues. The CDR3 region is CASNPSGHTGELFF. The CDR3 DNA reads TGTGCCAGCAACCCCAGCGGGCACACCGGGGAGCTGTTTTTT. Using reference TRBV9 and TRBJ2-2 for the parts outside the CDR3, the full variable domain is DSGVTQTPKHLITATGQRVTLRCSPRSGDLSVYWYQQSLDQGLQFLIQYYNGEERAKGNILERFSAQQFPDLHSELNLSSLELGDSALYFCASNPSGHTGELFFGEGSRLTVL.

This clonotype was counted a few times. V gene TRBV6-5 combines with J gene TRBJ2-5, with D unclear. Trimming took 0 bases from V and 1 from J, leaving 6 bases between them. Looked up from germline, CDR1 is MNHEY and CDR2 is SVGAGI. The CDR3 runs to 14 residues. The CDR3 spells CASSYSDGQETQYF. For the CDR3, the DNA is TGTGCCAGCAGTTACTCGGACGGCCAAGAGACCCAGTACTTC.

The V call is TRBV10-3, the J call TRBJ1-2; TRBD1 might be the D (6 bases). The V and J ends lost 0 bases and 8 bases respectively, with 13 bases between them. This CDR3 contains 14 residues. From germline, CDR1 is ENHRY and CDR2 SYGVKD. The CDR3 is CAISESRKGEGYTF. DNA for the CDR3: TGTGCCATCAGTGAGTCTCGGAAGGGGGAAGGCTACACCTTC.

This chain links TRBV30 with TRBJ1-5, with 8 bases aligning to TRBD1. Germline loops: CDR1 GTSNPN, CDR2 SVGIG (reference sequence). Trimming took 3 bases from V and 7 from J; bases not matched to a gene: 8. The CDR3 spans 14 residues. The CDR3 nucleotides are TGTGCCTGGAGCGGCGGACAGGGAAAACAGCCCCAGCATTTT. Translating it yields CAWSGGQGKQPQHF.

This chain links TRBV10-3 with TRBJ1-2, with D possibly matching TRBD1 (5 bases). The CDR3 runs to 12 residues. CDR1 is ENHRY and CDR2 is SYGVKD in the germline V gene. The V and J ends lost 8 bases and 8 bases respectively, with 15 bases between them. The CDR3 nucleotides are TGTGCCATCTTTTGGGGGGACCGCGGCTACACCTTC. It specifies CAIFWGDRGYTF.

This clonotype was detected once. Since the CDR3 does not end with the conserved phenylalanine or tryptophan, this likely comes from a read error. The chain is built from TRBV30 and TRBJ2-7, with D tentatively TRBD1 or TRBD2 (6 bases each). Trimming shortened V by 2 bases and J by 4 bases, and 24 bases separated the two germline ends. The CDR3 is 17 residues long. From germline, CDR1 is GTSNPN and CDR2 SVGIG (reference sequence). The CDR3 DNA sequence: TGTGCCTGGAGTTCAACGGGGGCGGGGAGGCCTTCATACGAGCAGTACCTC. Translating gives CAWSSTGAGRPSYEQYL.

The gene calls are TRBV29-1 and TRBJ2-5; D is possibly TRBD2 (6 bases). The V and J ends lost 2 bases and 2 bases respectively, with 12 bases between them. Germline loops: CDR1 SQVTM, CDR2 ANQGSEA. CDR3 length equals 14 residues. In nucleotides, the CDR3 is TGCAGCGTTGAATTGGCGGGGATACAAGAGACCCAGTACTTC. As protein: CSVELAGIQETQYF. The variable domain in full, completed from reference TRBV29-1 and TRBJ2-5, reads SAVISQKPSRDICQRGTSLTIQCQVDSQVTMMFWYRQQPGQSLTLIATANQGSEATYESGFVIDKFPISRPNLTFSTLTVSNMSPEDSSIYLCSVELAGIQETQYFGPGTRLLVL.

This clonotype has just a few counts. The rearrangement links TRBV25-1 to TRBJ2-3; D might be TRBD2 (5 bases). Deletions cut 6 bases from V and 4 bases from J, with 14 bases between. Per germline, CDR1 MGHDK and CDR2 SYGVNS. The CDR3 spans 14 residues. The CDR3 DNA follows: TGTGCCAGCAGCCTAGAGAGGGATTCAGATACGCAGTATTTT. Translation gives CASSLERDSDTQYF.

The CDR3 loop reads CASSLIPAGTQYF. Here the CDR3 DNA reads TGTGCCAGCAGTTTAATCCCCGCCGGGACCCAGTACTTC. The rearrangement joins TRBV2 to TRBJ2-5; D is ambiguous. The germline V gene has CDR1 SNHLY and CDR2 FYNNEI. CDR3 size: 13 residues. Trimming took off 5 bases at V and 7 bases at J, with 14 bases between the two ends.